These T cell receptor beta chains were read from a single sample in a study of T cells after yellow fever vaccination. From the 5' RACE reads, TCRdb called clonotypes with MiXCR, one entry per CDR3 protein. Altogether some 350,000 distinct CDR3 sequences are present, roughly 12% being singletons, with the ten largest covering less than 20%. Sample: PBMCs, taken on the day of the first yellow fever vaccination. All receptors come from a young man who received the YFV17D yellow fever vaccine. Both conserved end residues are part of each CDR3. Fields, in order: V gene, J gene, CDR3 protein.

v_gene: TRBV20-1; j_gene: TRBJ1-2; CDR3aa: CSARVQYGYTF
v_gene: TRBV7-2; j_gene: TRBJ2-2; CDR3aa: CASSLVGGRTGELFF
v_gene: TRBV7-2; j_gene: TRBJ2-1; CDR3aa: CASSDRDWSYNEQFF
v_gene: TRBV5-5; j_gene: TRBJ1-5; CDR3aa: CASSMDLSNQPQHF
v_gene: TRBV20-1; j_gene: TRBJ2-2; CDR3aa: CRPLDRESNTGELFF
v_gene: TRBV7-2; j_gene: TRBJ2-7; CDR3aa: CASSSRSRGPYEQYF
v_gene: TRBV18; j_gene: TRBJ1-4; CDR3aa: CASGRGEPGQGGEKLFF
v_gene: TRBV7-3; j_gene: TRBJ2-2; CDR3aa: CASAGVPPGGELFF
v_gene: TRBV24-1; j_gene: TRBJ2-2; CDR3aa: CATSAGEVAGELFF
v_gene: TRBV5-1; j_gene: TRBJ2-5; CDR3aa: CASSFGGREETQYF
v_gene: TRBV9; j_gene: TRBJ2-2; CDR3aa: CASSVVFNTGELFF
v_gene: TRBV11-2; j_gene: TRBJ2-4; CDR3aa: CASSPRGEPGNLAKNIQYF
v_gene: TRBV6-5; j_gene: TRBJ2-1; CDR3aa: CASSPLWEYNEQFF
v_gene: TRBV14; j_gene: TRBJ2-5; CDR3aa: CASSQTGQWKTQYF
v_gene: TRBV6-2/TRBV6-3; j_gene: TRBJ1-2; CDR3aa: CASSYPADYGYTF
v_gene: TRBV11-2; j_gene: TRBJ2-3; CDR3aa: CASTLEGGASDTQYF
v_gene: TRBV12-3/TRBV12-4; j_gene: TRBJ2-6; CDR3aa: CASSPSDRSSGANVLTF
v_gene: TRBV29-1; j_gene: TRBJ2-4; CDR3aa: CSVEDSFLAKNIQYF
v_gene: TRBV3-1; j_gene: TRBJ2-3; CDR3aa: CASSQGLAGASSTDTQYF
v_gene: TRBV7-8; j_gene: TRBJ1-5; CDR3aa: CASSLARIGQRNQPQHF
v_gene: TRBV20-1; j_gene: TRBJ2-2; CDR3aa: CSARALDRSNTGELFF
v_gene: TRBV29-1; j_gene: TRBJ2-3; CDR3aa: CSVGDRGSSFFSGTDTQYF
v_gene: TRBV7-3; j_gene: TRBJ1-1; CDR3aa: CASSNDGRNTEAFF
v_gene: TRBV6-5; j_gene: TRBJ1-6; CDR3aa: CASSYSEKSQDNSPLHF
v_gene: TRBV10-3; j_gene: TRBJ2-2; CDR3aa: CAISTGGVTGELFF
v_gene: TRBV29-1; j_gene: TRBJ1-1; CDR3aa: CSVAAGGPNTEAFF
v_gene: TRBV6-1; j_gene: TRBJ2-2; CDR3aa: CASSPRGAAGELFF
v_gene: TRBV19; j_gene: TRBJ2-3; CDR3aa: CASSSREAGGPVDTQYF
v_gene: TRBV6-5; j_gene: TRBJ2-7; CDR3aa: CASSYTVTNEQYF
v_gene: TRBV12-3/TRBV12-4; j_gene: TRBJ1-5; CDR3aa: CASSLGQKQPQHF
v_gene: TRBV7-3; j_gene: TRBJ2-3; CDR3aa: CASSTTSSGDTQYF
v_gene: TRBV7-2; j_gene: TRBJ2-1; CDR3aa: CASSLAGTAYNEQFF
v_gene: TRBV20-1; j_gene: TRBJ2-5; CDR3aa: CSARRPGLTETQYF
v_gene: TRBV6-5; j_gene: TRBJ1-5; CDR3aa: CASSPSIWGLGQPQHF
v_gene: TRBV7-2; j_gene: TRBJ1-1; CDR3aa: CASSHGTENTEAFF
v_gene: TRBV6-1; j_gene: TRBJ1-1; CDR3aa: CASSESWSVLNTEAFF
v_gene: TRBV10-3; j_gene: TRBJ1-2; CDR3aa: CATLDRHTPDFNYGYTF
v_gene: TRBV5-1; j_gene: TRBJ2-2; CDR3aa: CASSLALMNTGELFF
v_gene: TRBV7-3; j_gene: TRBJ1-1; CDR3aa: CATARTANTEAFF
v_gene: TRBV10-3; j_gene: TRBJ2-3; CDR3aa: CAISGMTGGANTQYF
v_gene: TRBV20-1; j_gene: TRBJ1-2; CDR3aa: CSASWGQGNGYTF
v_gene: TRBV4-2; j_gene: TRBJ1-5; CDR3aa: CASSQDASTARNQPQHF
v_gene: TRBV7-2; j_gene: TRBJ2-1; CDR3aa: CASSLMGVGDEQFF
v_gene: TRBV7-2; j_gene: TRBJ2-7; CDR3aa: CASSLGGRGGLYEQYF
v_gene: TRBV20-1; j_gene: TRBJ1-4; CDR3aa: CSAIWATRAKQGGEKLFF
v_gene: TRBV7-8; j_gene: TRBJ1-4; CDR3aa: CASSLHPLNEKLFF
v_gene: TRBV5-6; j_gene: TRBJ2-1; CDR3aa: CASSSRIGEQFF
v_gene: TRBV12-5; j_gene: TRBJ2-7; CDR3aa: CASGGRLAGISYEQYF
v_gene: TRBV2; j_gene: TRBJ2-3; CDR3aa: CASISGLGSTDTQYF
v_gene: TRBV6-1; j_gene: TRBJ2-5; CDR3aa: CASSPYSQEGTQYF
v_gene: TRBV7-6; j_gene: TRBJ1-3; CDR3aa: CASSSSTAGNTIYF
v_gene: TRBV12-3/TRBV12-4; j_gene: TRBJ1-6; CDR3aa: CASSLSGPLHF
v_gene: TRBV5-1; j_gene: TRBJ1-6; CDR3aa: CASSESIEVSSSPLHF
v_gene: TRBV7-9; j_gene: TRBJ2-1; CDR3aa: CASIGTSGGAGYEQFF
v_gene: TRBV6-2/TRBV6-3; j_gene: TRBJ2-1; CDR3aa: CASGWGPNEQFF